These T cell receptor beta chains were read from a single sample in a study of T cell repertoires in cytomegalovirus infection. TCRdb recomputed calls from the reads with MiXCR, one row per CDR3 protein. The repertoire holds 650,000 to 900,000 distinct CDR3 sequences, with roughly 33% as singletons. No antigen is known for these receptors. Sequenced here: cultured CD8+ T cells from PBMCs, sampled from culture after CMV antigen stimulation. These receptors were collected from a human donor in good health (CMV status not recorded). Some clones in this sample may be carry-over from other donors' samples. CDR3s include the opening cysteine and the closing phenylalanine or tryptophan. D genes are given only for firm matches. A row's size may be missing; if present it is once, few, many or a size class.

abundance,d_gene,v_gene,j_gene,CDR3nt,CDR3aa
few,.,TRBV7-7,TRBJ2-1,TGTGCTAGCAGCTTAGCGCTAGGGTACGATGAGCAGTTCTTC,CASSLALGYDEQFF
.,TRBD1,TRBV29-1,TRBJ1-1,TGCAGCGTTTCGACAGGGGGCACTGAAGCTTTCTTT,CSVSTGGTEAFF
few,TRBD1,TRBV19,TRBJ1-2,TGTGCCACCCCCATCGCAGGGGGTGGCTACACCTTC,CATPIAGGGYTF
few,.,TRBV6-5,TRBJ1-6,TGTGCCAGCAGTTTACTCTCATTCCAGGGTACTAATTCACCCCTCCACTTT,CASSLLSFQGTNSPLHF
.,TRBD2,TRBV7-2,TRBJ2-3,TGTGCCAGCAGCTTTAGCGGGGGGGGGGGAGATACGCAGTATTTT,CASSFSGGGGDTQYF
.,TRBD1,TRBV7-8,TRBJ1-2,TGTGCCAGCAGGTCCCTAGGGGACAGCTATGGCTACACCTTC,CASRSLGDSYGYTF
few,TRBD1,TRBV7-9,TRBJ2-1,TGTGCCAGCGACCTCGTCACGGACAGGGGGCACAATGAGCAGTTCTTC,CASDLVTDRGHNEQFF
.,.,TRBV7-2,TRBJ1-6,TGTGCCAGCAGCTTCCGCGTCGCTGGGAAGTTCTATAATTCACCCCTCCACTTT,CASSFRVAGKFYNSPLHF
.,TRBD2,TRBV2,TRBJ2-5,TGTGCCAGCAGTGAACGGGGCCCACGCGGGGGTGAGACCCAGTACTTC,CASSERGPRGGETQYF
.,TRBD1,TRBV6-2/TRBV6-3,TRBJ2-1,TGTGCCAGCAGTTACTCAGGGACAGGGCTGCCTGAGCAGTTCTTC,CASSYSGTGLPEQFF
once,.,TRBV6-1,TRBJ1-5,TGTGCCAACAGCCTTCTAGGGGGGAGCAATCAGCCCCAGCATTTT,CANSLLGGSNQPQHF
many,.,TRBV7-2,TRBJ1-5,TGTGCCAGCAGCACCGGGACGGCCTTTCAGCCCCAGCATTTT,CASSTGTAFQPQHF
many,TRBD2,TRBV7-6,TRBJ2-7,TGTGCCAGCAGCTTAGGAGCGGGGGGGAGGGCCTACGAGCAGTACTTC,CASSLGAGGRAYEQYF
.,.,TRBV28,TRBJ1-2,TGTGCCAGCAGTTTTCCCGATCGGGGCTACACCTTC,CASSFPDRGYTF
.,TRBD1,TRBV5-6,TRBJ1-5,TGTGCCAGCGGCACAGGGGCTCAGCCCCAGCATTTT,CASGTGAQPQHF
.,.,TRBV2,TRBJ2-7,TGTGCCAGCAGGGGGACCCCCTACGAGCAGTACTTC,CASRGTPYEQYF